This T cell receptor beta chain originates from a study of HIV-infected patients and healthy controls. All unsorted peripheral T cells were captured because whole blood was used without fractionation. Comments on this clonotype: Its antigen remains unknown.

The study, taken as a whole, reports: Study cohorts differed slightly in age and sex, but this did not explain diversity differences.

Reverse transcription used about 500 ng RNA and constant-region primers for alpha and beta. Each of the alpha and beta chains got its own library through chain-specific third strand synthesis with indices. TCRdb used MiXCR to reprocess the 5' RACE reads, holding one entry per CDR3 protein. The table has a few thousand distinct CDR3 sequences, approximately 24% seen once. The germline gives CDR1 MNHEY, CDR2 SVGEGT. There are 14 residues in the CDR3. After removal of 6 bases from V and 6 bases from J, the junction contained 11 bases not matched to a gene. The chain links TRBV6-2 or TRBV6-3 to TRBJ2-7, with 7 bases matching TRBD1. The receptor's source is an adult with HIV infection. Here the sequenced sample was blood, taken before antiretroviral therapy. CDR3 residues: CASSPRGLTPEQYF. The CDR3 DNA reads as TGTGCCAGCAGCCCCAGGGGGTTGACCCCCGAGCAGTACTTC.